One and the same sample provided the 23 T cell receptor beta chains below, sequenced in a study of Graves' ophthalmopathy and Graves' hyperthyroidism. Researchers took RNA transcripts and amplified TCR beta CDR3 regions from them. First-round RT-PCR with HTBI primers preceded a second-round multiplex PCR. TCRdb reprocessed the multiplex PCR reads with MiXCR, giving one entry per CDR3 protein. The table has approximately 700,000 distinct CDR3 sequences, approximately 40% seen once. Sequenced material: peripheral blood. The receptors stem from an adult man with Graves' ophthalmopathy.

This chain joins TRBV15 and TRBJ2-6; D assignment may be TRBD1 or TRBD2 (5 bases each). The CDR3 consists of 15 residues. Per germline, CDR1 LNHNV and CDR2 YYDKDF (reference sequence). Trimming shortened V by 0 bases and J by 4 bases, and 7 bases separated the two germline ends. The CDR3 region has the DNA TGTGCCACCAGCAGAGATCGGGACGGGGCCAACGTCCTGACTTTC. It encodes CATSRDRDGANVLTF.

The V call is TRBV9, the J call TRBJ1-2, with TRBD1 as a possible D gene (5 bases). Deletions cut 1 base from V and 8 bases from J, with 21 bases between. There are 16 residues in the CDR3. CDR1 is SGDLS, CDR2 YYNGEE, per germline. The CDR3 reads CASSVFAIQAYFGYTF. The CDR3 DNA reads TGTGCCAGCAGCGTATTCGCTATACAGGCCTATTTCGGCTACACCTTC.

On this clonotype: Just one base apart from a much larger clone, this may be a read error. V is TRBV5-1 and J is TRBJ1-2; 9 bases agree with TRBD1. This CDR3 comprises 13 residues. CDR1 is SGHRS, CDR2 YFSETQ, per germline. The CDR3: CTSSTDRGYGYTF. As DNA, the CDR3 is TGCACCAGCAGCACAGACAGGGGGTATGGCTACACCTTC. Based on the CDR3 plus reference TRBV5-1 and TRBJ1-2, the full variable domain is KAGVTQTPRYLIKTRGQQVTLSCSPISGHRSVSWYQQTPGQGLQFLFEYFSETQRNKGNFPGRFSGRQFSNSRSEMNVSTLELGDSALYLCTSSTDRGYGYTFGSGTRLTVV.

This CDR3 reads CASSREGGEVYEQYF. The CDR3 coding sequence is TGTGCCAGCAGCCGAGAAGGGGGAGAGGTCTACGAGCAGTACTTC. The chain employs TRBV2 and TRBJ2-7; tentatively, D is TRBD1 (6 bases). Germline-derived CDR1 and CDR2 are SNHLY and FYNNEI. The CDR3 extends over 15 amino acids. Trimming pared 6 bases from V and 3 bases from J, leaving 18 bases between.

This clonotype was seen at least ten times. The V and J genes are TRBV7-6 and TRBJ2-7; 8 bases match TRBD1. Germline CDR1 reads SGHVS; CDR2 reads FNYEAQ. This CDR3 contains 15 residues. J gave up 4 bases and V 0 bases, and 5 bases lay outside the gene matches. The CDR3 protein is CASSLAGTGPYEQYF. The CDR3 DNA follows: TGTGCCAGCAGCTTAGCGGGGACAGGACCATACGAGCAGTACTTC.

The chain joins TRBV25-1 to TRBJ1-2, with TRBD1 matching over 7 bases. CDR1 MGHDK and CDR2 SYGVNS come from the germline V gene. This CDR3 has 14 amino acids. Unmatched junction bases numbered 11, after V lost 10 bases and J lost 3 bases. The CDR3, as DNA: TGTGCCACCAGCATTGGACAGGTAGACTATGGCTACACCTTC. Amino acid sequence: CATSIGQVDYGYTF.

Turning to this clonotype: A clone one base away is much larger, so this may be a read error. The rearrangement links TRBV7-2 to TRBJ2-7; D uncertain. The V and J ends lost 3 bases and 9 bases respectively, with 15 bases between them. Per the germline V gene, CDR1 is SGHTA and CDR2 is FQGNSA. This CDR3 contains 13 residues. CDR3 DNA: TGTGCCAGCAGCTTCGCTGGCAACAACAGGCAGTACTTC. Amino acids: CASSFAGNNRQYF.

This clonotype was counted many times. The CDR3 region is CASSRQGTNQPQHF. CDR3 DNA: TGTGCCAGCAGTCGACAGGGGACCAATCAGCCCCAGCATTTT. This chain joins TRBV2 and TRBJ1-5, with TRBD1 identical over 8 bases. Germline lookup yields CDR1 SNHLY and CDR2 FYNNEI. With 5 bases clipped from V and 3 bases from J, the junction kept 3 bases outside the gene matches. This CDR3 comprises 14 residues.

This clonotype was picked up many times. The chain couples TRBV9 to TRBJ2-7; a possible D gene is TRBD2 (6 bases). This CDR3 is 15 amino acids long. With 0 bases removed from V and 3 bases from J, the gap between germline ends came to 13 bases. Germline V gives CDR1 SGDLS, CDR2 YYNGEE. The CDR3 protein is CASSVGGAGNYEQYF. In nucleotides, the CDR3 is TGTGCCAGCAGCGTAGGAGGGGCGGGAAACTACGAGCAGTACTTC.

This clonotype was counted at least ten times. V gene TRBV2 combines with J gene TRBJ1-2; D is possibly TRBD1 (6 bases). The CDR3 spans 13 residues. Trimming removed 9 bases from V and 4 bases from J, with 15 bases in between. CDR1 and CDR2 (germline): SNHLY, FYNNEI. The CDR3, as DNA: TGTGCCAGTGTTCTTGACAGGTCCTATGGCTACACCTTC. It encodes CASVLDRSYGYTF.

This chain links TRBV2 with TRBJ2-5, with 7 nucleotides matching TRBD2. Germline CDR1 and CDR2: SNHLY and FYNNEI. V was clipped by 8 bases and J by 5 bases; unmatched bases: 17. This CDR3 has 16 residues. The CDR3 bases are TGTGCCAGCCATCAGGGTGGGATCGCCGGGGGGGAGACCCAGTACTTC. This sequence encodes CASHQGGIAGGETQYF. Together with reference TRBV2 and TRBJ2-5, the CDR3 gives the full variable domain: EPEVTQTPSHQVTQMGQEVILRCVPISNHLYFYWYRQILGQKVEFLVSFYNNEISEKSEIFDDQFSVERPDGSNFTLKIRSTKLEDSAMYFCASHQGGIAGGETQYFGPGTRLLVL.

In this sample, this clonotype turned up a few times. This chain joins TRBV11-2 and TRBJ1-4; weak D call: TRBD1 (6 bases). Per germline, CDR1 SGHAT and CDR2 FQNNGV. V was pared by 4 bases and J by 8 bases, with 20 bases between. This CDR3 contains 16 residues. The CDR3 region is CASSSYYRATREKLFF. CDR3 nucleotide sequence: TGTGCCAGCAGCTCTTACTACAGGGCTACACGGGAAAAACTGTTTTTT.

The table lists this clonotype with many counts. The J gene is TRBJ2-7, the V gene TRBV29-1; D perhaps matches TRBD2 (5 bases). The V end was cut by 4 bases, the J end by 8 bases, with 9 bases between. CDR3 length: 10 residues. Germline CDR1 is SQVTM and CDR2 is ANQGSEA. The CDR3 loop reads CSVVFGKQYF. The CDR3 DNA follows: TGCAGCGTTGTCTTCGGGAAGCAGTACTTC.

Concerning this clonotype: This sequence may be a read error, since a much larger clone differs from it by one base. The V and J genes are TRBV19 and TRBJ1-1; D ambiguous. Trimming removed 3 bases from V and 7 bases from J, with 9 bases in between. The CDR3 is 12 amino acids. The V gene's germline CDR1 is LNHDA and CDR2 SQIVND (reference sequence). DNA for the CDR3: TGTGCCAGTAGTATTGAGGGCTTTGAAGCTTTCTTT. This encodes CASSIEGFEAFF.

The rearrangement uses TRBV29-1 and TRBJ2-5; TRBD2 aligns across 10 bases. Trimming took 0 bases from V and 2 from J; bases not matched to a gene: 3. CDR3 length: 15 amino acids. CDR1 and CDR2 (germline): SQVTM, ANQGSEA. The CDR3 DNA is TGCAGCGTTGAAGAAGGTAGCGGGAGGCAAGAGACCCAGTACTTC. It yields the protein CSVEEGSGRQETQYF.

Ten or more counts support this clonotype. This sequence joins TRBV2 and TRBJ1-1; D unclear. The CDR3 contains 14 residues. Trimming pared 6 bases from V and 11 bases from J, leaving 22 bases between. Germline V gives CDR1 SNHLY, CDR2 FYNNEI. The CDR3 spells CASSPTERYHGAFF. In DNA form, the CDR3 reads TGTGCCAGCAGCCCCACCGAAAGATACCACGGGGCTTTCTTT.

The chain combines TRBV2 with TRBJ1-4; D gene unclear. This CDR3 is built from 12 residues. The V end was cut by 4 bases, the J end by 8 bases, with 8 bases between. Germline-derived CDR1 and CDR2 are SNHLY and FYNNEI. Here the CDR3 reads CASSVRLEKLFF. In DNA, the CDR3 is TGTGCCAGCAGTGTGCGACTGGAAAAACTGTTTTTT. Looking up the rest from reference TRBV2 and TRBJ1-4 gives the full variable domain: EPEVTQTPSHQVTQMGQEVILRCVPISNHLYFYWYRQILGQKVEFLVSFYNNEISEKSEIFDDQFSVERPDGSNFTLKIRSTKLEDSAMYFCASSVRLEKLFFGSGTQLSVL.

The gene calls are TRBV29-1 and TRBJ1-1; the D gene is possibly TRBD1 (6 bases). V was pared by 3 bases and J by 8 bases, with 13 bases between. Per germline, CDR1 SQVTM and CDR2 ANQGSEA. The CDR3 runs to 12 residues. The CDR3 sequence is CSVENRGTEAFF. For the CDR3, the DNA is TGCAGCGTTGAGAATCGGGGGACAGAAGCTTTCTTT.

In this sample, this clonotype turned up a few times. The junction departs from germline at one end; a sequencing error may be responsible. V usage is TRBV6-2 or TRBV6-3 and J usage is TRBJ1-1, with 9 bases that match TRBD1. The CDR3 consists of 12 residues. Germline CDR1 and CDR2: MNHEY and SVGEGT. The CDR3 region is CASSRTGTGKIF. CDR3 bases: TGTGCCAGCAGCAGAACCGGGACAGGGAAGATCTTT.

The rearrangement uses TRBV5-4 and TRBJ2-7; TRBD1 agrees at 11 bases. This CDR3 contains 17 residues. The germline V gene encodes CDR1 SGHNT and CDR2 YYREEE (reference sequence). The trim removed 4 bases at V and 4 bases at J, leaving 13 bases unmatched. The CDR3 nucleotides read TGTGCCAGCAGCGTGGAGATGGGACAGGGGGGAGAGTACGAGCAGTACTTC. Translating gives CASSVEMGQGGEYEQYF.

The chain carries TRBV10-3 and TRBJ1-2; D call uncertain. The CDR3 extends over 14 amino acids. Trimming took off 10 bases at V and 0 bases at J, with 15 bases between the two ends. The germline V gene has CDR1 ENHRY and CDR2 SYGVKD. Written as DNA, the CDR3 is TGTGCCAGCAGGACCGGGTCAGCTAACTATGGCTACACCTTC. Its protein is CASRTGSANYGYTF.

Notes on this clonotype: Germline and junction disagree at one end, which may indicate a read error. This chain uses TRBV7-9 with TRBJ2-2, with D possibly matching TRBD2 (6 bases). This CDR3 is built from 15 residues. CDR1 SEHNR and CDR2 FQNEAQ come from the germline V gene (reference sequence). The CDR3 here is CACPGWRGEAGEPFF. CDR3 coding DNA: TGTGCCTGCCCCGGCTGGAGGGGTGAGGCCGGGGAGCCGTTTTTT.

This chain joins TRBV20-1 and TRBJ1-5; possible D gene TRBD1, 6 bases. The CDR3 runs 14 residues. The V end lost 2 bases, the J end lost 7 bases, and 15 bases lay between the germline ends. Germline V CDR1 and CDR2: DFQATT, SNEGSKA (reference sequence). In nucleotides, the CDR3 is TGCAGTGCTAGAAGAGGGGGGGGTGGACAGCCCCAGCATTTT. This gives the protein CSARRGGGGQPQHF.